The subject of this entry is one TCR beta chain. The antigen remains unidentified. Stated time point: week 23, last vaccination. Each dose delivered 300 ug of mutant IDH1 20-mer peptide subcutaneously with imiquimod. These data come from a study of a mutant IDH1 vaccine in newly diagnosed glioma. For the study at large: Every participant had undergone radiotherapy, temozolomide, or both before, and most underwent both.

The germline CDR1 and CDR2 sequences are MDHEN and SYDVKM. The CDR3 spans 14 residues. The germline V and J ends were trimmed by 3 bases and 3 bases, with 11 bases remaining between them. TCRdb's table, derived via immunoSEQ multiplex PCR, lists solely in-frame clones and lacks some. Among approximately 79,000 clones, 75% to 90% were seen once, and the ten largest hold over 0.6%. The TCR was taken from a woman aged 45-59 years with glioma. This rearrangement joins TRBV28 to TRBJ1-2; D unresolved. Specimen: PBMCs, collected from a glioma patient whose treatment included an IDH1 peptide vaccine. CDR3 amino acids: CASSFGQTYYGYTF. For the CDR3, the DNA is TGTGCCAGCAGTTTCGGGCAGACCTACTATGGCTACACCTTC.